The 27 T cell receptor beta chains reported below all come from one sample, sequenced in a study of OX40 agonist ivuxolimab in advanced cancers. Generated by immunoSEQ multiplex PCR, the TCRdb table keeps only in-frame clones and is missing some. The repertoire holds about 40,000 clones, with 85% to 90% as singletons. The sequencing used CD4+ or CD8+ T cells sorted from blood, collected in a trial of the OX40 agonist ivuxolimab. The source of these receptors is an adult with an advanced solid tumor such as melanoma, head and neck, liver or kidney cancer.

This rearrangement joins TRBV7-9 to TRBJ2-5; 16 bases are shared with TRBD2. The CDR3 runs 16 residues. The trim removed 5 bases at V and 7 bases at J, leaving 7 bases unmatched. Germline lookup yields CDR1 SEHNR and CDR2 FQNEAQ (reference sequence). CDR3 protein: CASSPPGLAGGGTQYF. The DNA for the CDR3 is TGTGCCAGCAGCCCTCCGGGACTAGCGGGAGGGGGGACCCAGTACTTC. Based on the CDR3 plus reference TRBV7-9 and TRBJ2-5, the full variable domain is DTGVSQNPRHKITKRGQNVTFRCDPISEHNRLYWYRQTLGQGPEFLTYFQNEAQLEKSRLLSDRFSAERPKGSFSTLEIQRTEQGDSAMYLCASSPPGLAGGGTQYFGPGTRLLVL.

The J gene is TRBJ2-3, the V gene TRBV7-2; TRBD1 is a possible D gene (5 bases). The V gene's germline CDR1 is SGHTA and CDR2 FQGNSA. With 1 base removed from V and 2 bases from J, the gap between germline ends came to 13 bases. The CDR3 has 16 residues. The CDR3 here is CASSLGGVGFTDTQYF. The CDR3 DNA sequence: TGTGCCAGCAGCTTAGGGGGCGTGGGCTTCACAGATACGCAGTATTTT.

The chain has TRBV10-3 and TRBJ2-7, with D possibly being TRBD1 (5 bases). Trimming took 10 bases from V and 3 from J, leaving 7 bases between them. Germline V gene lookup returns CDR1 ENHRY and CDR2 SYGVKD. The CDR3 contains 10 residues. CDR3 nucleotides: TGTGCCAGCAGGGACTACGAGCAGTACTTC. Protein product: CASRDYEQYF.

J is TRBJ2-2 and V is TRBV5-6; TRBD1 might be the D (6 bases). This CDR3 comprises 14 residues. The V end lost 4 bases, the J end lost 4 bases, and 11 bases lay between the germline ends. Germline assignment: CDR1 SGHDT and CDR2 YYEEEE. CDR3 coding DNA: TGTGCCAGCAGCGAGGACAGTTTCACCGGGGAGCTGTTTTTT. This sequence encodes CASSEDSFTGELFF.

The rearrangement uses TRBV28 and TRBJ1-1; 7 nucleotides align to TRBD1. From germline, CDR1 is MDHEN and CDR2 SYDVKM. J was trimmed by 4 bases and V by 5 bases; bases with no gene match: 10. The CDR3 runs to 15 residues. The CDR3 here is CASSRHDRAATEAFF. CDR3 DNA: TGTGCCAGCAGTAGACATGACAGGGCGGCCACTGAAGCTTTCTTT.

This sequence joins TRBV7-9 and TRBJ1-1; D gene unclear. Germline CDR1 and CDR2: SEHNR and FQNEAQ (reference sequence). The CDR3 has 15 residues. V was clipped by 5 bases and J by 5 bases, with 18 bases between them. CDR3 region: CASSPTVAIETEAFF. In DNA, the CDR3 is TGTGCCAGCAGCCCAACAGTGGCTATTGAGACTGAAGCTTTCTTT.

This clone was picked up a small number of times. Other DNA sequences in the sample encode the same CDR3. V usage is TRBV19 and J usage is TRBJ2-1, with no clear D. Per germline, CDR1 LNHDA and CDR2 SQIVND (reference sequence). CDR3 length: 13 amino acids. V was shortened by 5 bases and J by 3 bases, with 8 bases between the two germline ends. In DNA, the CDR3 is TGTGCCAGTAGTTGGTCAGGCTACAATGAGCAGTTCTTC. Protein: CASSWSGYNEQFF.

The rearrangement links TRBV28 to TRBJ2-5; D is possibly TRBD1 or TRBD2 (5 bases each). There are 16 residues in the CDR3. V shed 2 bases and J shed 2 bases, with 15 bases lying between them. Germline assignment: CDR1 MDHEN and CDR2 SYDVKM. CDR3 loop: CASSLAGTRAQETQYF. The CDR3 DNA sequence: TGTGCCAGCAGTTTAGCTGGGACCAGGGCACAAGAGACCCAGTACTTC.

This sequence joins TRBV6-6 and TRBJ2-7; 8 bases are a match to TRBD1. Germline V CDR1 and CDR2: MNHNY, SVGAGI (reference sequence). This CDR3 is built from 14 residues. The trim removed 6 bases at V and 4 bases at J, leaving 8 bases unmatched. CDR3 coding DNA: TGTGCCAGCAGCCTCGACAGGGGACGTTACGAGCAGTACTTC. As protein: CASSLDRGRYEQYF.

This clone was seen more than once but under ten times. This sequence joins TRBV11-2 and TRBJ1-2; D may be TRBD1 (6 bases). CDR3 length equals 12 residues. Germline V gene lookup returns CDR1 SGHAT and CDR2 FQNNGV. Trimming took off 5 bases at V and 8 bases at J, with 12 bases between the two ends. CDR3 sequence: CASSDTGNGYTF. CDR3 nucleotides: TGTGCCAGCAGCGACACAGGGAACGGCTACACCTTC.

The chain is built from TRBV7-9 and TRBJ1-5, with D perhaps TRBD1 (5 bases). Germline assignment: CDR1 SEHNR and CDR2 FQNEAQ (reference sequence). The CDR3 is 14 amino acids. Trimming removed 6 bases at V and 3 bases at J, with 12 bases between. The chain's CDR3 is CASSFQGLNQPQHF. For the CDR3, the DNA is TGTGCCAGCAGTTTCCAGGGTCTCAATCAGCCCCAGCATTTT. Together with reference TRBV7-9 and TRBJ1-5, the CDR3 gives the full variable domain: DTGVSQNPRHKITKRGQNVTFRCDPISEHNRLYWYRQTLGQGPEFLTYFQNEAQLEKSRLLSDRFSAERPKGSFSTLEIQRTEQGDSAMYLCASSFQGLNQPQHFGDGTRLSIL.

This chain joins TRBV27 and TRBJ2-3; TRBD2 is a possible D gene (5 bases). V was trimmed by 2 bases and J by 6 bases, leaving 18 bases between them. CDR1 and CDR2 (germline): MNHEY, SMNVEV (reference sequence). The CDR3 contains 16 residues. CDR3 sequence (DNA): TGTGCCAGCAGTTTAGTCGGACTCGAAGGTCCGGATACGCAGTATTTT. Protein sequence: CASSLVGLEGPDTQYF.

The rearrangement uses TRBV29-1 and TRBJ1-5; tentatively, D is TRBD1 (6 bases). Trimming stripped 5 bases from V and 4 bases from J, with 18 bases between. The germline V gene encodes CDR1 SQVTM and CDR2 ANQGSEA. The CDR3 has 15 residues. The chain's CDR3 is CSVLPGQGGNQPQHF. CDR3 sequence (DNA): TGCAGCGTTCTACCGGGACAAGGGGGAAATCAGCCCCAGCATTTT.

The chain combines TRBV4-2 with TRBJ1-2; weak D call: TRBD1 (6 bases). The germline CDR1 and CDR2 sequences are LGHNA and YNFKEQ. Trimming pared 0 bases from V and 4 bases from J, leaving 15 bases between. The CDR3 length is 16 residues. CDR3 sequence: CASSQDMGAVGYGYTF. CDR3 sequence (DNA): TGTGCCAGCAGCCAAGATATGGGGGCCGTAGGCTATGGCTACACCTTC.

The chain recombines TRBV6-6 with TRBJ1-1, with D uncertain. CDR3 size: 14 residues. V was pared by 0 bases and J by 3 bases, with 8 bases between. Looked up from germline, CDR1 is MNHNY and CDR2 is SVGAGI (reference sequence). The CDR3, as DNA: TGTGCCAGCAGTTACTCGTATGGGGACACTGAAGCTTTCTTT. Translated: CASSYSYGDTEAFF.

This clone was detected only once. The chain links TRBV28 to TRBJ2-7; 9 bases fit TRBD1. Per the germline V gene, CDR1 is MDHEN and CDR2 is SYDVKM. This CDR3 comprises 13 residues. The ends lost 4 bases at V and 3 bases at J; junction bases unmatched: 1. The CDR3 loop reads CASSSGQGYEQYF. Written as DNA, the CDR3 is TGTGCCAGCAGTTCGGGACAGGGCTACGAGCAGTACTTC.

This chain joins TRBV5-1 and TRBJ1-1; weak D call: TRBD1 (5 bases). This CDR3 region has 13 residues. V was pared by 5 bases and J by 1 base, with 9 bases between. Germline V gene data show CDR1 as SGHRS and CDR2 as YFSETQ. CDR3 nucleotide sequence: TGCGCCAGCAGTCAGGGAAGGAACACTGAAGCTTTCTTT. Amino acids: CASSQGRNTEAFF.

The rearrangement links TRBV27 to TRBJ2-1; no firm D call. The germline V gene encodes CDR1 MNHEY and CDR2 SMNVEV (reference sequence). The V gene lost 4 bases and the J gene lost 5 bases, with 9 bases spanning the gap. The CDR3 length is 13 residues. CDR3 in amino acids: CASSYKGNNEQFF. Here the CDR3 DNA reads TGTGCCAGCAGTTACAAGGGTAACAATGAGCAGTTCTTC.

The V and J genes are TRBV7-9 and TRBJ1-2; no clear D gene. This CDR3 contains 17 residues. V lost 5 bases and J 0 bases, leaving 19 bases between the germline ends. In germline, CDR1 is SEHNR, CDR2 FQNEAQ (reference sequence). For the CDR3, the DNA is TGTGCCAGCAGCACTTACGGCCGCAGGAACCCTAACTATGGCTACACCTTC. Amino acid sequence: CASSTYGRRNPNYGYTF.

This sequence joins TRBV6-1 and TRBJ2-7; D gene uncertain. The CDR3 extends over 13 amino acids. Germline V gene sequence: CDR1 MNHNS, CDR2 SASEGT. V was cut by 5 bases and J by 3 bases, with 11 bases left in between. CDR3 in DNA: TGTGCCAGCAGTCTACCGGGCTTCTACGAGCAGTACTTC. Protein: CASSLPGFYEQYF.

The chain uses TRBV7-9 and TRBJ1-5; D gene unclear. Germline CDR1 SEHNR, CDR2 FQNEAQ (reference sequence). V was cut by 1 base and J by 4 bases, with 8 bases left in between. The CDR3 consists of 14 residues. The CDR3 loop reads CASSLGGWNQPQHF. The CDR3 DNA reads TGTGCCAGCAGCTTAGGGGGATGGAATCAGCCCCAGCATTTT.

This clone was seen once. The CDR3 reads CASSLRLAGEKETQYF. As DNA, the CDR3 is TGTGCCAGCAGCTTAAGGTTAGCGGGTGAGAAGGAGACCCAGTACTTC. This rearrangement joins TRBV11-1 to TRBJ2-5, with TRBD2 matching 7 bases. CDR1 and CDR2 (germline): SGHAT, FQDESV (reference sequence). V shed 2 bases and J 5 bases; nucleotides not matched to a gene: 11. This CDR3 has 16 amino acids.

The genes are TRBV4-1 and TRBJ1-1, with D tentatively TRBD1 (5 bases). Germline loops: CDR1 MGHRA, CDR2 YSYEKL. V lost 0 bases and J 0 bases, leaving 11 bases between the germline ends. The CDR3 is 16 residues long. In DNA form, the CDR3 reads TGCGCCAGCAGCCAAGATCGGACACTCATGAACACTGAAGCTTTCTTT. This translates into CASSQDRTLMNTEAFF.

This rearrangement joins TRBV6-6 to TRBJ1-3, with D perhaps matching TRBD1 (6 bases). Trimming pared 6 bases from V and 1 base from J, leaving 10 bases between. CDR1 and CDR2 from the germline V gene are MNHNY and SVGAGI (reference sequence). The CDR3 totals 14 residues. The CDR3 nucleotides are TGTGCCAGCAGGCTACAGGGTTCTGGAAACACCATATATTTT. Its translation is CASRLQGSGNTIYF.

The V gene is TRBV29-1, the J gene TRBJ2-1; 12 positions agree with TRBD2. CDR1 is SQVTM, CDR2 ANQGSEA, per germline. This CDR3 contains 17 residues. Trimming at V came to 1 base and at J to 0 bases, leaving 4 bases not matched to a gene. This CDR3 reads CSVEGTSGASSYNEQFF. In DNA, the CDR3 is TGCAGCGTTGAAGGGACTAGCGGGGCCAGCTCCTACAATGAGCAGTTCTTC.

This chain links TRBV6-4 with TRBJ2-3; D uncertain. Germline assignment: CDR1 MRHNA and CDR2 SNTAGT. V lost 0 bases, J lost 3 bases, and 13 bases lay in between. The CDR3 is made up of 16 amino acids. CDR3 region: CASSDSVGKRTDTQYF. In DNA form, the CDR3 reads TGTGCCAGCAGTGACTCTGTCGGAAAACGGACAGATACGCAGTATTTT.

V and J are TRBV5-1 and TRBJ2-3; D uncertain. The CDR3 is 17 residues long. Trimming cost V 3 bases and J 2 bases, with 19 bases left between them. From germline, CDR1 is SGHRS and CDR2 YFSETQ. Here the CDR3 reads CASSSTEASTFTDTQYF. The CDR3 nucleotides are TGCGCCAGCAGCTCCACCGAGGCCTCAACTTTCACAGATACGCAGTATTTT.